This paragraph covers one T cell receptor beta chain sequence. TCRdb's table, derived via immunoSEQ multiplex PCR, lists solely in-frame clones and lacks some. The sample yields 250,000 to 300,000 clones, approximately 89% seen once. The germline gives CDR1 SGHNT, CDR2 YYREEE (reference sequence). The V and J ends lost 0 bases and 6 bases, in that order; junction bases with no gene match: 8. The CDR3 consists of 15 residues. The data derive from a study of blood T cell repertoires in COVID-19. Study details: Acute-phase and convalescent COVID-19 samples originated in the United States, Italy and Spain.

The origin of this receptor is a woman in her twenties or thirties with COVID-19, enrolled during active disease. This chain links TRBV5-4 with TRBJ2-7; TRBD2 matches at 8 bases. Sequencing was carried out using peripheral blood. The CDR3 DNA sequence: TGTGCCAGCAGCTTGGACAGCGGGAGATTATCCGAGCAGTACTTC. Its protein is CASSLDSGRLSEQYF.